The 3 T cell receptor beta chains reported below all come from one sample, sequenced in a study of identical twins. TCRdb passed the 5' RACE reads through MiXCR, listing each CDR3 protein once. The sample consists of a few hundred thousand distinct CDR3 sequences, approximately 9.6% of them appearing once. The same sample was also used in a study of yellow fever vaccine responses in identical twins.

The sample comprised PBMCs. These receptors originate from a woman under 30 in good health.

This clonotype was observed at least ten times. This chain links TRBV6-1 with TRBJ2-5; tentatively, D is TRBD2 (5 bases). Trimming shortened V by 6 bases and J by 5 bases, and 16 bases separated the two germline ends. CDR3 length equals 14 residues. Per germline, CDR1 MNHNS and CDR2 SASEGT. This CDR3 reads CASSRDFLVETQYF. The DNA of the CDR3 is TGTGCCAGCAGCCGGGATTTCCTTGTGGAGACCCAGTACTTC.

This clonotype was counted between two and nine times. V gene TRBV5-1 combines with J gene TRBJ2-5; TRBD1 or TRBD2 may be the D gene (5 bases each). The germline CDR1 and CDR2 sequences are SGHRS and YFSETQ. With 0 bases removed from V and 1 base from J, the gap between germline ends came to 13 bases. The CDR3 is made up of 16 amino acids. CDR3 in DNA: TGCGCCAGCAGCTTGGGGGTCGGGACCATCCAAGAGACCCAGTACTTC. Protein: CASSLGVGTIQETQYF.

The gene calls are TRBV5-3 and TRBJ2-7, with TRBD2 identical over 11 bases. TRBV5-3 is an ORF for which the function is uncertain. The CDR3 contains 17 residues. The CDR3: CASPPSSGTSGPYEQYF. The CDR3, as DNA: TGTGCATCCCCGCCCTCCTCCGGGACTAGCGGTCCCTACGAGCAGTACTTC.